These 23 T cell receptor beta chains were all obtained from the same sample, sequenced in a study of shared clonotypes between healthy human individuals. Produced via immunoSEQ multiplex PCR; TCRdb's table is partial and in-frame only. Of under 850,000 clones listed, 55% to 80% were seen once; the top ten hold more than 1.5%. The sequencing sample was made of memory CD4+ T cells sorted from blood. Stated subset: CD45RA-negative fraction. These receptors all come from a woman aged 25 to 39 in good health.

V is TRBV28 and J is TRBJ2-2, with 7 positions matching TRBD2. Trimming took 8 bases from V and 1 from J; bases not matched to a gene: 4. The CDR3 runs to 14 residues. In germline, CDR1 is MDHEN, CDR2 SYDVKM. This chain's CDR3 is CASLASGNTGELFF. The CDR3 DNA reads as TGTGCCAGCTTAGCTAGCGGGAACACCGGGGAGCTGTTTTTT.

This clone is a singleton in its sample. Here the CDR3 reads CASRSGTGVETQYF. The CDR3 DNA is TGTGCCAGCAGATCCGGGACAGGGGTGGAGACCCAGTACTTC. This chain joins TRBV2 and TRBJ2-5, with 10 bases identical to TRBD1. The CDR3 is 14 residues long. Germline trimming cut 6 bases from V and 5 bases from J; bases unmatched to any gene: 6. From germline, CDR1 is SNHLY and CDR2 FYNNEI.

The sample holds a few counts of this clone. This chain joins TRBV28 and TRBJ1-5; unclear D gene. This CDR3 is 15 amino acids long. Germline values: CDR1 MDHEN, CDR2 SYDVKM. Trimming took off 6 bases at V and 7 bases at J, with 19 bases between the two ends. This chain's CDR3 is CASRGLPGLWQPQHF. Here the CDR3 DNA reads TGTGCCAGCAGAGGTCTTCCAGGATTATGGCAGCCCCAGCATTTT.

This chain uses TRBV19 with TRBJ2-7; tentative D call: TRBD2 (6 bases). Trimming pared 3 bases from V and 3 bases from J, leaving 15 bases between. CDR3 size: 15 residues. Germline lookup yields CDR1 LNHDA and CDR2 SQIVND (reference sequence). CDR3 sequence: CASSMGGRPVYEQYF. DNA for the CDR3: TGTGCCAGTAGTATGGGTGGGAGGCCGGTCTACGAGCAGTACTTC.

This sequence joins TRBV5-1 and TRBJ2-3; 11 bases match TRBD2. Germline V gene lookup returns CDR1 SGHRS and CDR2 YFSETQ. V was clipped by 4 bases and J by 4 bases; unmatched bases: 11. The CDR3 is 17 residues long. CDR3 sequence: CASSELLAGELADTQYF. The CDR3 DNA reads as TGCGCCAGCAGCGAACTACTAGCGGGAGAGTTAGCAGATACGCAGTATTTT.

This clone was recorded once. The gene calls are TRBV20-1 and TRBJ1-2; unclear D gene. Trimming stripped 7 bases from V and 0 bases from J, with 6 bases between. The CDR3 spans 11 residues. Germline values: CDR1 DFQATT, CDR2 SNEGSKA (reference sequence). The CDR3 bases are TGCAGTGACCTTACTAACTATGGCTACACCTTC. This codes for CSDLTNYGYTF.

The rearrangement links TRBV7-9 to TRBJ2-7; TRBD1 matches 9 bases. The CDR3 is 15 amino acids. Trimming at V came to 1 base and at J to 0 bases, leaving 1 base not matched to a gene. Per the germline V gene, CDR1 is SEHNR and CDR2 is FQNEAQ (reference sequence). The CDR3 coding sequence is TGTGCCAGCAGCTTAGGGGGACAGGGCTCCTACGAGCAGTACTTC. Amino acids: CASSLGGQGSYEQYF.

The chain has TRBV5-1 and TRBJ1-4; D perhaps matches TRBD1 (6 bases). V gave up 0 bases and J gave up 6 bases, with 9 bases separating them. This CDR3 spans 14 amino acids. Germline values: CDR1 SGHRS, CDR2 YFSETQ. For the CDR3, the DNA is TGCGCCAGCAGCTTGGCCGGACAGTATGAAAAACTGTTTTTT. Translating it yields CASSLAGQYEKLFF. The full variable domain, completed using reference TRBV5-1 and TRBJ1-4, is KAGVTQTPRYLIKTRGQQVTLSCSPISGHRSVSWYQQTPGQGLQFLFEYFSETQRNKGNFPGRFSGRQFSNSRSEMNVSTLELGDSALYLCASSLAGQYEKLFFGSGTQLSVL.

The genes are TRBV11-2 and TRBJ2-3; no clear D. Germline V CDR1 and CDR2: SGHAT, FQNNGV. This CDR3 has 11 residues. Trimming cost V 1 base and J 6 bases, with 2 bases left between them. The DNA for the CDR3 is TGTGCCAGCAGCTTAGGGGATACGCAGTATTTT. Protein sequence: CASSLGDTQYF.

The J gene is TRBJ1-2, the V gene TRBV28; 7 nucleotides line up with TRBD1. Germline trimming cut 6 bases from V and 8 bases from J; bases unmatched to any gene: 9. Germline CDR1 is MDHEN and CDR2 is SYDVKM. The CDR3 runs to 13 residues. CDR3 loop: CASSYTGDQGYTF. The CDR3 DNA is TGTGCCAGCAGCTACACAGGGGATCAAGGCTACACCTTC.

The rearrangement joins TRBV14 to TRBJ1-2, with 7 bases matching TRBD1. Germline trimming cut 1 base from V and 5 bases from J; bases unmatched to any gene: 10. Germline V gene sequence: CDR1 SGHDN, CDR2 FVKESK. There are 16 residues in the CDR3. The CDR3 sequence: CASSQGTGRLGYGYTF. The CDR3 bases are TGTGCCAGCAGCCAAGGGACAGGCCGATTGGGGTATGGCTACACCTTC.

This rearrangement joins TRBV7-9 to TRBJ1-2; no definite D call. The V gene lost 5 bases and the J gene lost 7 bases, with 8 bases spanning the gap. The CDR3 runs to 11 residues. The germline V gene has CDR1 SEHNR and CDR2 FQNEAQ (reference sequence). The chain's CDR3 is CASSLDVGYTF. The CDR3 DNA reads as TGTGCCAGCAGCCTCGACGTTGGCTACACCTTC. Full variable domain (outside the CDR3, taken from reference TRBV7-9 and TRBJ1-2): DTGVSQNPRHKITKRGQNVTFRCDPISEHNRLYWYRQTLGQGPEFLTYFQNEAQLEKSRLLSDRFSAERPKGSFSTLEIQRTEQGDSAMYLCASSLDVGYTFGSGTRLTVV.

Comments on this clone: A much larger clone differs by one base, so this may be a read error. This sample includes further DNA sequences coding for the same CDR3. The chain couples TRBV7-9 to TRBJ1-2; 11 nucleotides line up with TRBD1. Germline V gene lookup returns CDR1 SEHNR and CDR2 FQNEAQ (reference sequence). The CDR3 length is 16 residues. CDR3 in amino acids: CASSLAGTGGNYGYTF. The CDR3 nucleotides are TGTGCCAGCAGCCTAGCCGGGACAGGGGGAAACTATGGCTACACCTTC.

DNA of the CDR3: TGTGCCAGCAGCCAGAAACCTATAGCGGGAGGGACCTACAATGAGCAGTTCTTC. It encodes CASSQKPIAGGTYNEQFF. The chain uses TRBV4-2 and TRBJ2-1; 11 bases map to TRBD2. This CDR3 has 18 residues. Per germline, CDR1 LGHNA and CDR2 YNFKEQ. Unmatched junction bases numbered 9, after V lost 3 bases and J lost 2 bases.

CDR3 protein: CASSPTSIREQFF. The CDR3 coding sequence is TGCGCCAGCAGCCCGACTAGCATACGTGAGCAGTTCTTC. The chain uses TRBV4-1 and TRBJ2-1, with TRBD2 matching 7 bases. The length of the CDR3 is 13 residues. From germline, CDR1 is MGHRA and CDR2 YSYEKL. J gave up 9 bases and V 4 bases, and 6 bases lay outside the gene matches.

The chain couples TRBV6-6 to TRBJ1-4; D call uncertain. The CDR3 length is 13 residues. Germline V gives CDR1 MNHNY, CDR2 SVGAGI (reference sequence). Between the trimmed V and J ends, which lost 4 bases and 2 bases, there was a span of 5 bases. CDR3 coding DNA: TGTGCCAGCAGTTTTTCGACTAATGAAAAACTGTTTTTT. This sequence encodes CASSFSTNEKLFF.

The chain is built from TRBV2 and TRBJ2-5; D remains ambiguous. Germline lookup yields CDR1 SNHLY and CDR2 FYNNEI. V lost 9 bases and J 0 bases, leaving 8 bases between the germline ends. The CDR3 is 12 residues long. This CDR3 is CASRWNQETQYF. CDR3 coding DNA: TGTGCCAGTCGTTGGAACCAAGAGACCCAGTACTTC.

The CDR3 sequence: CASSQTGGHYNEQFF. As DNA, the CDR3 is TGCGCCAGCAGCCAAACGGGCGGACACTACAATGAGCAGTTCTTC. This rearrangement joins TRBV5-1 to TRBJ2-1, with a tentative D call TRBD1 (5 bases). The CDR3 is 15 amino acids. Germline values: CDR1 SGHRS, CDR2 YFSETQ. Trimming took off 4 bases at V and 3 bases at J, with 14 bases between the two ends. The complete variable domain, with remaining parts taken from reference TRBV5-1 and TRBJ2-1, reads KAGVTQTPRYLIKTRGQQVTLSCSPISGHRSVSWYQQTPGQGLQFLFEYFSETQRNKGNFPGRFSGRQFSNSRSEMNVSTLELGDSALYLCASSQTGGHYNEQFFGPGTRLTVL.

The V gene is TRBV5-8, the J gene TRBJ2-2; 9 positions agree with TRBD1. The V gene end was trimmed by 3 bases and the J gene end by 0 bases; junction bases not matched to a gene: 12. CDR3 length: 19 amino acids. CDR1 and CDR2 (germline): SGHTS, YDEGEE. The CDR3 spells CASSYRDRVSGPNTGELFF. The CDR3 bases are TGTGCCAGCAGCTACCGGGACAGGGTATCCGGACCGAACACCGGGGAGCTGTTTTTT.

The chain joins TRBV5-4 to TRBJ1-5; 7 bases are a match to TRBD1. The J segment lost 7 bases and the V segment lost 4 bases, leaving 14 bases of the junction unmatched. The CDR3 contains 16 residues. Germline V gene data show CDR1 as SGHNT and CDR2 as YYREEE (reference sequence). The CDR3 DNA is TGTGCCAGCAGCGCCTGGGCGACAGGGTCGAAACAGCCCCAGCATTTT. Translated, it gives CASSAWATGSKQPQHF.

The chain combines TRBV4-1 with TRBJ1-4, with 7 bases matching TRBD1. Losses at the gene ends were 2 bases for V and 8 bases for J; bases not matched to a gene: 14. Germline V gene sequence: CDR1 MGHRA, CDR2 YSYEKL. The CDR3 runs 17 residues. CDR3 nucleotide sequence: TGCGCCAGCAGCCAACCGGGACAGTCCCCGAGGGAAGAAAAACTGTTTTTT. Protein product: CASSQPGQSPREEKLFF.

The chain recombines TRBV27 with TRBJ2-5; 12 nucleotides line up with TRBD1. The trim removed 7 bases at V and 6 bases at J, leaving 12 bases unmatched. Per germline, CDR1 MNHEY and CDR2 SMNVEV (reference sequence). The CDR3 loop spans 16 amino acids. The CDR3 region is CASKRIGTGGEKTQYF. The CDR3 DNA reads as TGTGCCAGCAAACGAATCGGGACAGGGGGCGAGAAGACCCAGTACTTC.

This clone has ten or more counts. The chain has TRBV5-1 and TRBJ1-2; the D gene is possibly TRBD1 (5 bases). Germline CDR1 SGHRS, CDR2 YFSETQ. This CDR3 is 13 amino acids long. V lost 5 bases and J lost 8, with 16 bases in between. The CDR3 region is CASSLTDDLGYTF. The CDR3 DNA is TGCGCCAGCAGTTTGACAGACGATCTAGGCTACACCTTC.